Below are 9 T cell receptor beta chains sequenced from a single sample in a study of neurological immune-mediated disorders. TCRdb ran MiXCR on the 5' RACE reads and lists one entry per CDR3 protein. The data hold about 62,000 distinct CDR3 sequences, with 3.7% observed a single time. The sequenced sample was PBMCs. The receptors originated from a woman aged 45-65 years with multiple sclerosis.

There are many counts of this clonotype. The genes are TRBV12-3 or TRBV12-4 and TRBJ2-2; unclear D gene. The CDR3 contains 15 residues. V was trimmed by 5 bases and J by 1 base, leaving 11 bases between them. The CDR3 DNA follows: TGTGCCAGCAGTCCTGGACGGTTGAACACCGGGGAGCTGTTTTTT. Its protein is CASSPGRLNTGELFF.

This clonotype showed up many times. The chain employs TRBV7-2 and TRBJ2-3; D is perhaps TRBD1 or TRBD2 (6 bases each). CDR3 length: 17 residues. Deletions cut 5 bases from V and 2 bases from J, with 20 bases between. Germline V gene data show CDR1 as SGHTA and CDR2 as FQGNSA. The CDR3: CASSRGHLGGYTDTQYF. CDR3 nucleotide sequence: TGTGCCAGCAGCCGTGGGCACCTCGGGGGCTACACAGATACGCAGTATTTT.

This clonotype was seen at least ten times. J is TRBJ2-7 and V is TRBV20-1; 10 bases fit TRBD2. CDR1 and CDR2 from the germline V gene are DFQATT and SNEGSKA (reference sequence). Trimming removed 1 base from V and 3 bases from J; junction bases left unmatched: 6. The CDR3 runs to 15 residues. CDR3 sequence reads: CSARGEREGHYEQYF. Here the CDR3 DNA reads TGCAGTGCTAGAGGGGAGCGGGAGGGCCACTACGAGCAGTACTTC.

This clonotype was observed many times. The gene calls are TRBV7-9 and TRBJ2-3; D gene ambiguous. This CDR3 comprises 12 residues. Germline V gene lookup returns CDR1 SEHNR and CDR2 FQNEAQ (reference sequence). Trimming cost V 6 bases and J 4 bases, with 8 bases left between them. This CDR3 reads CASRGEPDTQYF. CDR3 nucleotide sequence: TGTGCCAGCAGGGGCGAACCAGATACGCAGTATTTT. The entire variable domain, with the rest obtained from reference TRBV7-9 and TRBJ2-3, is as follows: DTGVSQNPRHKITKRGQNVTFRCDPISEHNRLYWYRQTLGQGPEFLTYFQNEAQLEKSRLLSDRFSAERPKGSFSTLEIQRTEQGDSAMYLCASRGEPDTQYFGPGTRLTVL.

Many counts were recorded for this clonotype. The chain recombines TRBV15 with TRBJ1-2; no clear D gene. Trimming pared 11 bases from V and 8 bases from J, leaving 24 bases between. The CDR3 totals 14 residues. Germline V gene data show CDR1 as LNHNV and CDR2 as YYDKDF (reference sequence). The CDR3 loop reads CAASKTPSDRGYTF. CDR3 sequence (DNA): TGTGCCGCGTCGAAGACACCCTCGGATAGGGGCTACACCTTC. Complete variable domain (other parts from reference TRBV15 and TRBJ1-2): DAMVIQNPRYQVTQFGKPVTLSCSQTLNHNVMYWYQQKSSQAPKLLFHYYDKDFNNEADTPDNFQSRRPNTSFCFLDIRSPGLGDTAMYLCAASKTPSDRGYTFGSGTRLTVV.

The table lists this clonotype with many counts. The gene calls are TRBV15 and TRBJ1-2; perhaps TRBD1 as D (6 bases). Germline CDR1 reads LNHNV; CDR2 reads YYDKDF (reference sequence). The germline V and J ends were trimmed by 1 base and 1 base, with 16 bases remaining between them. This CDR3 comprises 17 residues. As DNA, the CDR3 is TGTGCCACCAGCAGAGGGTCGACAGGCCTATATAACTATGGCTACACCTTC. Residues: CATSRGSTGLYNYGYTF.

This chain uses TRBV7-2 with TRBJ1-5; D ambiguous. Trimming cost V 2 bases and J 3 bases, with 11 bases left between them. The CDR3 runs 15 residues. Germline loops: CDR1 SGHTA, CDR2 FQGNSA. The CDR3 sequence: CASSLSVGANQPQHF. Written as DNA, the CDR3 is TGTGCCAGCAGCTTATCGGTAGGAGCCAATCAGCCCCAGCATTTT.

This clonotype was seen at least ten times. This chain connects TRBV20-1 to TRBJ2-1; D ambiguous. The CDR3 is made up of 14 amino acids. Germline CDR1 is DFQATT and CDR2 is SNEGSKA (reference sequence). V lost 0 bases to trimming and J lost 0 bases, with 6 bases between them. CDR3 loop: CSARDQSSYNEQFF. The DNA of the CDR3 is TGCAGTGCTAGAGATCAAAGCTCCTACAATGAGCAGTTCTTC.

This clonotype has a count of ten or more. The chain recombines TRBV10-3 with TRBJ2-1; 10 bases are shared with TRBD2. Germline lookup yields CDR1 ENHRY and CDR2 SYGVKD. J was trimmed by 8 bases and V by 6 bases; bases with no gene match: 10. The CDR3 is 15 residues long. CDR3 DNA: TGTGCCATCAGCATTGGACTAGCGGAGGGCGATGAGCAGTTCTTC. It yields the protein CAISIGLAEGDEQFF.